This T cell receptor (beta chain) appears in the sequencing data of a study of shared clonotypes between healthy human individuals. Unsorted PBMCs provided DNA that was sequenced on ten immunoSEQ deep assay plates. Profiling relied on immunoSEQ multiplex PCR, and the TCRdb table lists in-frame clones only, not all of them. The table has roughly 490,000 clones, around 80% seen once. Donors were healthy HIV-negative adults without recent acute infections or vaccinations. Unsorted material relied on some 85 million PBMCs as the source of genomic DNA. The sequencing sample was made of PBMCs. This TCR was sampled from a woman aged 40 to 50 in good health. Some clones in this sample may be carry-over from other donors' samples.

CDR3 sequence: CASSQENTGSLAPGANVLTF. The DNA for the CDR3 is TGCGCCAGCAGCCAGGAAAACACGGGCTCGTTAGCTCCCGGGGCCAACGTCCTGACTTTC. The chain uses TRBV4-3 and TRBJ2-6; D uncertain. Germline assignment: CDR1 LGHNA and CDR2 YSLEER. The CDR3 runs 20 residues. V gave up 3 bases and J gave up 4 bases, with 25 bases separating them.